This record concerns one T cell receptor (beta chain) sequence. The entry originates in a study of control samples from healthy donors and cancer patients. Using immunoSEQ multiplex PCR, the repertoire was profiled, and TCRdb retains in-frame clones only, with some absent. The sample consists of under 75,000 clones, roughly nine tenths of them appearing once. This CDR3 is built from 13 residues. Between the trimmed V and J ends, which lost 5 bases and 4 bases, there was a span of 8 bases. The germline V gene has CDR1 SGHNT and CDR2 YENEEA. What was sequenced was PBMCs. The chain has TRBV11-3 and TRBJ2-2, with unresolved D. The sequence derives from a woman between 50 and 59 years old with colorectal cancer. In nucleotides, the CDR3 is TGTGCCAGCAGCCTTAGATCCACCGGGGAGCTGTTTTTT. This encodes CASSLRSTGELFF.